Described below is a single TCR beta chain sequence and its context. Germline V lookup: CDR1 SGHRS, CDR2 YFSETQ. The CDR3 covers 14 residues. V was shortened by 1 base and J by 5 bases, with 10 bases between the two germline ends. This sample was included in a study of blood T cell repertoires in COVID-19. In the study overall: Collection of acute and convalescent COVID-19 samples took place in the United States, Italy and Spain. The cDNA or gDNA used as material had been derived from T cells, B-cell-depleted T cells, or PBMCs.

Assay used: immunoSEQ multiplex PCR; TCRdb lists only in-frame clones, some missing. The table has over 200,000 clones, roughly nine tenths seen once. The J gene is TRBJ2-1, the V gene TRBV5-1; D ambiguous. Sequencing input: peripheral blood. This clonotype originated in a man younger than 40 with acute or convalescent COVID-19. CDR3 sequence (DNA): TGCGCCAGCAGCTTGTCGTCAGGAAACAATGAGCAGTTCTTC. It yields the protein CASSLSSGNNEQFF.